The rows below give T cell receptor beta chains drawn from one sample of a study of T cells after somatic rescue of genetic block. Generated by immunoSEQ multiplex PCR, the TCRdb table keeps only in-frame clones and is missing some. This table has about 12,000 clones, over 65% appearing once. Material for sequencing was peripheral blood mononuclear cells (PBMCs). The receptors here all came from a boy between 10 and 17 years old. CDR3s include the opening cysteine and the closing phenylalanine or tryptophan. A D gene is named only where the DNA matches it firmly. Clone size is given for some rows only: seen once, a few or many times, or a class if the clone is expanded.

V gene	clone size	J gene	D gene	CDR3 length	CDR3 protein	CDR3 DNA
TRBV21-1	NA	TRBJ1-2	NA	13	CASSIAEKSGYTF	TGTGCCAGCAGCATTGCGGAAAAGAGTGGCTACACCTTC
TRBV15	NA	TRBJ2-6	NA	13	CATSSRSPSVLTF	TGTGCCACCAGCAGCAGGTCGCCTAGCGTCCTGACTTTC
TRBV6-1	NA	TRBJ1-5	TRBD1	12	CASTGGGQPQHF	TGTGCCAGCACAGGGGGCGGTCAGCCCCAGCATTTT
TRBV11-2	NA	TRBJ1-6	NA	15	CASSSYRVHNSPLHF	TGTGCCAGCAGTTCGTACAGGGTCCATAATTCACCCCTCCACTTT
TRBV30	NA	TRBJ1-1	NA	16	CAWSVGKWRMNTEAFF	TGTGCCTGGAGTGTAGGTAAGTGGAGGATGAACACTGAAGCTTTCTTT
TRBV28	NA	TRBJ1-2	NA	13	CASTPGANYGYTF	TGTGCCAGCACCCCCGGGGCGAACTATGGCTACACCTTC
TRBV10-1	NA	TRBJ2-3	NA	11	CASSVGDTQYF	TGCGCCAGCAGTGTCGGAGATACGCAGTATTTT
TRBV6-6	NA	TRBJ1-4	TRBD1	14	CASSPVRDSEKLFF	TGTGCCAGCAGTCCCGTCCGGGACAGTGAAAAACTGTTTTTT
TRBV2	NA	TRBJ2-6	NA	17	CASNYEANLSGANVLTF	TGTGCCAGCAACTATGAAGCGAACCTCTCTGGGGCCAACGTCCTGACTTTC
TRBV9	NA	TRBJ1-6	NA	15	CASSVAPSANSPLHF	TGTGCCAGCAGCGTAGCTCCGTCTGCGAATTCACCCCTCCACTTT
TRBV5-1	once	TRBJ2-7	NA	14	CASSLDTRGYEQYF	TGCGCCAGCAGCTTGGATACGAGGGGATACGAGCAGTACTTC
TRBV6-5	few	TRBJ2-5	NA	13	CASSGGPTGTQYF	TGTGCCAGCAGCGGGGGCCCCACGGGGACCCAGTACTTC
TRBV30	NA	TRBJ2-1	NA	11	CAWSVQGEQFF	TGTGCCTGGAGTGTACAGGGCGAGCAGTTCTTC
TRBV6-1	once	TRBJ2-5	NA	12	CASTRGQETQYF	TGTGCCAGCACCAGGGGCCAAGAGACCCAGTACTTC
TRBV14	few	TRBJ2-7	NA	15	CASSQGGILSYEQYF	TGTGCCAGCAGCCAAGGGGGAATCCTGAGCTACGAGCAGTACTTC
TRBV15	NA	TRBJ2-1	NA	19	CATSRSDGGGTASYNEQFF	TGTGCCACCAGCAGATCAGACGGTGGCGGGACAGCTTCCTACAATGAGCAGTTCTTC
TRBV7-6	large	TRBJ1-2	NA	16	CASSSESGQANYGYTF	TGTGCCAGCAGCTCCGAGTCGGGACAAGCTAACTATGGCTACACCTTC
TRBV27	NA	TRBJ2-1	NA	13	CASSLVQLNEQFF	TGTGCCAGCAGTTTGGTCCAGCTGAATGAGCAGTTCTTC
TRBV6-5	few	TRBJ2-7	NA	14	CASSYKGSSYEQYF	TGTGCCAGCAGTTACAAAGGGAGCTCCTACGAGCAGTACTTC
TRBV5-1	NA	TRBJ2-3	NA	11	CASSNTDTQYF	TGCGCCAGCAGCAATACAGATACGCAGTATTTT
TRBV2	NA	TRBJ1-6	NA	14	CASSTGPEGSPLHF	TGTGCCAGCAGCACGGGACCTGAAGGTTCACCCCTCCACTTT
TRBV5-1	NA	TRBJ2-7	NA	12	CASSLEYGLQYF	TGCGCCAGCAGCTTGGAGTACGGGTTACAGTACTTC
TRBV27	NA	TRBJ2-1	NA	13	CASSLGQSREQFF	TGTGCCAGCAGTTTGGGCCAGTCCAGGGAGCAGTTCTTC
TRBV7-2	few	TRBJ1-6	TRBD1	14	CASSLEQGFSPLHF	TGTGCCAGCAGCTTAGAACAGGGGTTCTCACCCCTCCACTTT
TRBV4-1	NA	TRBJ2-7	TRBD2	20	CASSQVVRTSSQTSGKSQYF	TGCGCCAGCAGCCAAGTAGTAAGGACCTCATCCCAGACTAGCGGGAAATCGCAGTACTTC
TRBV6-6	NA	TRBJ1-1	NA	15	CASSYGTIQNTEAFF	TGTGCCAGCAGTTACGGGACAATCCAGAACACTGAAGCTTTCTTT
TRBV6-4	few	TRBJ2-5	TRBD1	19	CASSDSVLPGTGKKETQYF	TGTGCCAGCAGTGACTCGGTTCTTCCCGGGACAGGCAAAAAAGAGACCCAGTACTTC
TRBV6-5	NA	TRBJ1-2	TRBD1	15	CASSSPPGGRNGYTF	TGTGCCAGCAGTTCCCCCCCAGGGGGAAGGAATGGCTACACCTTC
TRBV9	NA	TRBJ1-6	NA	16	CASSQALGTANSPLHF	TGTGCCAGCAGCCAGGCCCTCGGGACGGCCAATTCACCCCTCCACTTT
TRBV7-3	NA	TRBJ2-1	TRBD2	16	CASSLRGSGSRNEQFF	TGTGCCAGCAGCTTAAGGGGGAGCGGGAGTAGGAATGAGCAGTTCTTC
TRBV11-3	medium-sized	TRBJ2-7	TRBD2	17	CASSTGLAGGVGYEQYF	TGTGCCAGCAGCACGGGACTAGCGGGAGGGGTGGGCTACGAGCAGTACTTC
TRBV23-1	NA	TRBJ1-6	TRBD1	15	CASSHPGQGDSPLHF	TGCGCCAGCAGTCATCCTGGACAGGGCGATTCACCCCTCCACTTT
TRBV6-1	few	TRBJ1-2	NA	14	CASSEANSPYGYTF	TGTGCCAGCAGTGAAGCAAACAGTCCCTATGGCTACACCTTC
TRBV29-1	NA	TRBJ1-3	NA	13	CSFRSPGGNTIYF	TGCAGCTTCCGCTCACCCGGAGGAAACACCATATATTTT
TRBV15	NA	TRBJ2-7	TRBD2	15	CATSRTSGGTYGQYF	TGTGCCACCAGCAGGACTAGCGGGGGGACCTACGGGCAGTACTTC
TRBV27	NA	TRBJ2-1	TRBD1	15	CASSWTGLPYNEQFF	TGTGCCAGCAGTTGGACAGGGTTACCCTACAATGAGCAGTTCTTC
TRBV6-5	once	TRBJ2-5	NA	15	CASSYTQGGQETQYF	TGTGCCAGCAGTTACACTCAGGGGGGGCAAGAGACCCAGTACTTC